This TCR beta chain appears in the sequencing data of a study of Ad26.COV2.S vaccination and SARS-CoV-2 variants (dated by TCRdb to about 2021). Regarding the complete study: Vaccine-arm donors were drawn from COV1001, a multicentre, randomized, double-blind, placebo-controlled phase I-IIa trial of Ad26.COV2.S in healthy adults. Ad26.COV2.S was administered intramuscularly at a dose of 5x10^10 or 1x10^11 viral particles, either as one shot or as two shots given 56 days apart. Sequencing of the TCRbeta repertoire served to evaluate the specificity and breadth of SARS-CoV-2-reactive T cell receptors following Ad26.COV2.S vaccination. A total of around 32 samples were included in the TCR-sequenced set, comprising around 19 Ad26.COV2.S vaccine recipients, 5 placebo recipients and 8 SARS-CoV-2 convalescent individuals. Participants in the trial were split at random into five groups of five each, receiving low-dose or high-dose Ad26.COV2.S once or twice, or else placebo on both occasions. Throughout the experiments and outcome assessment, investigators stayed blinded to trial group allocation.

TCRbeta CDR3 regions were sequenced with the immunoSEQ Assay. After extraction, genomic DNA underwent amplification by bias-controlled multiplex PCR, followed by high-throughput sequencing. Regarding the original processing steps: To quantify the absolute abundance of each unique TCRbeta CDR3 region, sequences were collapsed and filtered. Usable DNA was measured by amplifying reference genes present in all nucleated cells, and TCRbeta template counts were normalized to that usable DNA to estimate T cell fraction. Repertoire TCRs were annotated as SARS-CoV-2-specific by exact matching of V gene, CDR3 amino acid sequence and J gene to a known reactive TCR set. The reference SARS-CoV-2 TCR set was derived from MIRA and filtered for enrichment in COVID-19-positive ImmuneCODE repertoires, a step that removed public or cross-reactive TCRs. Using the MIRA antigens, annotated TCRs were further analysed by specific ORF or by position within an ORF. Breadth was defined as the number of annotated unique rearrangements divided by the total number of unique productive rearrangements, and depth was defined as the summed frequency of the annotated unique rearrangements. Two-sided Wilcoxon rank-sum tests were applied when comparing TCR breadth between groups. TCRdb provides this immuneACCESS table in a form limited to in-frame rearrangements. Some clones are lacking; in checked studies, under half of them reflect an unresolved V gene, and why the rest are absent is not known. V and J calls and clone size are given by that table; D and trimming were obtained from the DNA. The sample contains approximately 480,000 clones, about 83% of them found a single time. The leading ten clones occupy roughly 13% of the sample.

The treatment or condition label on this specimen signifies: roughly 19 received Ad26.COV2.S at low or high dose, single or two shots; five or six received placebo; per-sample allocation not given. For vaccine and placebo recipients, the sequenced repertoires came from samples collected on day 63 after the first injection. Cohort 1b enrolled about two dozen adults aged 18-55 years at a single site in Boston, USA, between 29 July and 7 August 2020. Ad26.COV2.S was a replication-incompetent adenovirus type 26 vector expressing a prefusion-stabilized SARS-CoV-2 spike protein from the original Wuhan strain. Regarding this clone: The antigen it binds to is not known. No quality values exist for individual bases; no much larger clone is one base distant.

V sheds 1 base and J sheds 7 bases, leaving 13 bases between their ends. The CDR3 holds 13 amino acids from the cysteine to the phenylalanine. CDR3 DNA is the only sequence kept; it has 39 bases, read in frame from the first base. The germline V gene (reference sequence) specifies GTSNPN as CDR1 and SVGIG as CDR2. What the authors observed across the whole study: It was noted by the authors that total T cell responses may have been underestimated by the TCR breadth and depth analyses. Higher spike-specific TCR breadth was observed in Ad26.COV2.S recipients than in placebo recipients (P = 0.0014). Comparing responses between vaccine doses or regimens was not something the study was powered to do. Substantial breadth of spike-specific CD8+ and CD4+ T cell responses was reported after vaccination. Vaccine and placebo recipients had similar non-spike TCR breadth, a finding consistent with the vaccine containing only spike.

The rearranged chain carries TRBV30 and TRBJ1-2, with an unclear D gene assignment. The sequencing used peripheral blood, collected in a trial of Ad26.COV2.S vaccine versus placebo. The sequence came from a person aged 18-60 years who received the Ad26.COV2.S COVID-19 vaccine or a placebo. The sequenced DNA: TGTGCCTGGAGTGCCCTATTGGCGGCTGGCTACACCTTC. It codes for CAWSALLAAGYTF. The variable domain in full, with residues beyond the CDR3 obtained from the reference TRBV30 and TRBJ1-2 genes, is SQTIHQWPATLVQPVGSPLSLECTVEGTSNPNLYWYRQAAGRGLQLLFYSVGIGQISSEVPQNLSASRPQDRQFILSSKKLLLSDSGFYLCAWSALLAAGYTFGSGTRLTVV.